This record looks at one T cell receptor beta chain sequence and its context. This sample stems from a study of shared clonotypes between healthy human individuals. Sequenced by immunoSEQ multiplex PCR; TCRdb stores in-frame clones only, minus some. This sample carries some 630,000 clones, less than 80% of them seen once, and the ten largest clones take 1.5% to 2%. This CDR3 comprises 18 residues. With 3 bases clipped from V and 2 bases from J, the junction kept 14 bases outside the gene matches. Germline V gene lookup returns CDR1 MDHEN and CDR2 SYDVKM. The chain has TRBV28 and TRBJ2-7; 9 nucleotides match TRBD2. The sequence derives from a woman in her thirties in good health. Material for sequencing was memory CD4+ T cells sorted from blood. Subset specified: CD45RA-negative fraction. CDR3 nucleotide sequence: TGTGCCAGCAGTTTCCCCTACACGGGGACTAGCCTCCCCTACGAGCAGTACTTC. Its protein is CASSFPYTGTSLPYEQYF.